The rows below give T cell receptor beta chains drawn from one sample of a study of blood T cell repertoires in COVID-19. Measured with immunoSEQ multiplex PCR; TCRdb has only the in-frame clones, and not every one. Among about 500,000 clones listed, roughly 89% were seen once. The specimen sequenced was peripheral blood. Receptors were obtained from a man younger than 35 with COVID-19, enrolled during active disease. Each CDR3 is given with its conserved first and last residue. The order of the fields is D gene, clone size, J gene, V gene, CDR3 DNA, CDR3 protein. D genes are given only for firm matches. A clone size is listed for some rows: how often the clone was seen (once, few, many), or a class if it is expanded.

D: NA; size: NA; J: TRBJ1-5; V: TRBV4-1; DNA: TGCGCCAGCAGCCAAGTCATGTCGGAGCCAGGGGCGCCCCAGCATTTT; CDR3: CASSQVMSEPGAPQHF
D: NA; size: NA; J: TRBJ2-7; V: TRBV4-1; DNA: TGCGCCAGCAGCCAACTACCCGGGACACCGGACTACGAGCAGTACTTC; CDR3: CASSQLPGTPDYEQYF
D: NA; size: NA; J: TRBJ2-1; V: TRBV7-6; DNA: TGTGCCAGCAGCTTAGCGCTGCCGTCTCCAGACAATGAGCAGTTCTTC; CDR3: CASSLALPSPDNEQFF
D: NA; size: NA; J: TRBJ2-3; V: TRBV11-3; DNA: TGTGCCAGCAGCTTAGGAGGCCTGGATACGCAGTATTTT; CDR3: CASSLGGLDTQYF
D: TRBD2; size: NA; J: TRBJ2-1; V: TRBV6-5; DNA: TGTGCCAGCAGTTATGTTGGTCTAGCGGGGCATGAGCAGTTCTTC; CDR3: CASSYVGLAGHEQFF
D: NA; size: NA; J: TRBJ2-2; V: TRBV7-7; DNA: TGTGCTAGCAGCCCAACGGGAGTAGGGGCCGGGGAGCTGTTTTTT; CDR3: CASSPTGVGAGELFF
D: NA; size: NA; J: TRBJ1-2; V: TRBV2; DNA: TGTGCCAGCAGTGAGGGGAGCTATGGCTACACCTTC; CDR3: CASSEGSYGYTF
D: NA; size: NA; J: TRBJ2-3; V: TRBV27; DNA: TGTGCCAGCAGTCCAAAAGAGGTGGTGGGGGGTACGCAGTATTTT; CDR3: CASSPKEVVGGTQYF
D: TRBD2; size: NA; J: TRBJ2-7; V: TRBV3-1/TRBV3-2; DNA: TGTGCCAGCAGCCCCCCGGCGGGAGGCTTGTCTAAGAACGAGCAGTACTTC; CDR3: CASSPPAGGLSKNEQYF
D: NA; size: NA; J: TRBJ2-7; V: TRBV2; DNA: TGTGCCAGCGGGAAGCTAGGGAGCGAGCAGTACTTC; CDR3: CASGKLGSEQYF
D: TRBD1; size: NA; J: TRBJ2-3; V: TRBV19; DNA: TGTGCCAGTAGTACCCCGGGACAGCGCACAGATACGCAGTATTTT; CDR3: CASSTPGQRTDTQYF
D: NA; size: NA; J: TRBJ1-6; V: TRBV7-2; DNA: TGTGCCAGCAGCTTAGAAGGGGCTAGGAATTCACCCCTCCACTTT; CDR3: CASSLEGARNSPLHF
D: NA; size: NA; J: TRBJ1-1; V: TRBV18; DNA: TGTGCCAGCTCACCATTTGGCAGGGGCACTGAAGCTTTCTTT; CDR3: CASSPFGRGTEAFF
D: TRBD1; size: NA; J: TRBJ1-1; V: TRBV19; DNA: TGTGCCAGCCATACCCGGTCGACAGGGATGAACACTGAAGCTTTCTTT; CDR3: CASHTRSTGMNTEAFF
D: NA; size: once; J: TRBJ2-7; V: TRBV19; DNA: TGTGCCAGTAGTGCGGGGTCCTCCTACGAGCAGTACTTC; CDR3: CASSAGSSYEQYF